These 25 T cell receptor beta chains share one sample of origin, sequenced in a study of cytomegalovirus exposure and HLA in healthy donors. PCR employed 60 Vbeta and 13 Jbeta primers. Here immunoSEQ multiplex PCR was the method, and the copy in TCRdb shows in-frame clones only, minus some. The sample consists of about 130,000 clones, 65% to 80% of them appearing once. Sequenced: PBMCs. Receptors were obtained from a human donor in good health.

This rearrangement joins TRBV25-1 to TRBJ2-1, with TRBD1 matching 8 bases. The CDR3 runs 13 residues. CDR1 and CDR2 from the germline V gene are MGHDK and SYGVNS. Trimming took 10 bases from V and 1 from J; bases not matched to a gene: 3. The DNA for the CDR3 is TGTGCCACTCAGGGGGCGTCCTACAATGAGCAGTTCTTC. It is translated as CATQGASYNEQFF.

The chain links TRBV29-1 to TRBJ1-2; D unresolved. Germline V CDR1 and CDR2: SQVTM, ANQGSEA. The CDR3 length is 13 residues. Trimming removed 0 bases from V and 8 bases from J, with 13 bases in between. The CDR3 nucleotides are TGCAGCGTTGAAGATGCTACAGTCCGGGGCTACACCTTC. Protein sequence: CSVEDATVRGYTF.

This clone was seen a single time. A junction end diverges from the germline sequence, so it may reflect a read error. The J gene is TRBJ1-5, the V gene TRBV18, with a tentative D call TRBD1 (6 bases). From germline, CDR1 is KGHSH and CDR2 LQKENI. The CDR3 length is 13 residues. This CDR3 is CASSTRTEGKFLF. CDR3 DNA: TGTGCCAGCTCCACCAGGACAGAGGGGAAGTTCCTGTTT.

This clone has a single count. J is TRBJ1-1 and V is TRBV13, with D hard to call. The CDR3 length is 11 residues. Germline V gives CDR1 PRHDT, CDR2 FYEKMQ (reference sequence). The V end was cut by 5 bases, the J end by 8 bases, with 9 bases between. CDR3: CASSPGVEAFF. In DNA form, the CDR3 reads TGTGCCAGCAGCCCCGGGGTAGAAGCTTTCTTT. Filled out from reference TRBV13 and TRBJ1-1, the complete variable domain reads AAGVIQSPRHLIKEKRETATLKCYPIPRHDTVYWYQQGPGQDPQFLISFYEKMQSDKGSIPDRFSAQQFSDYHSELNMSSLELGDSALYFCASSPGVEAFFGQGTRLTVV.

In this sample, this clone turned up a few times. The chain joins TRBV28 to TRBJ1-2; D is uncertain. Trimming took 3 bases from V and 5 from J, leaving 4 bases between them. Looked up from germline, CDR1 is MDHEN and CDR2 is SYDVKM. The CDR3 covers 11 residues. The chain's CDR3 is CASSFGYGYTF. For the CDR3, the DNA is TGTGCCAGCAGTTTCGGGTATGGCTACACCTTC.

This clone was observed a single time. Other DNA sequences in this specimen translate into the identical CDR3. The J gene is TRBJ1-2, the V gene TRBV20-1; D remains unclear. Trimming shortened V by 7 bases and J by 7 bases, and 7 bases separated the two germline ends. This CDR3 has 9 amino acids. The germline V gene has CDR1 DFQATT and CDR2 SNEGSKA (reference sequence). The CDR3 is CSGGFGYTF. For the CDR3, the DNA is TGCAGTGGCGGGTTTGGCTACACCTTC.

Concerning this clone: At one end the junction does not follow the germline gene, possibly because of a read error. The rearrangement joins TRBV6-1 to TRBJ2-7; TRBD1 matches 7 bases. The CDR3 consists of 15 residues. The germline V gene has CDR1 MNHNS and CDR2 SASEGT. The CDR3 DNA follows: TGTGCCATCAGTGACTCGGACAGGAGCCCTCACGAGCAGTACTTC. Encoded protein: CAISDSDRSPHEQYF.

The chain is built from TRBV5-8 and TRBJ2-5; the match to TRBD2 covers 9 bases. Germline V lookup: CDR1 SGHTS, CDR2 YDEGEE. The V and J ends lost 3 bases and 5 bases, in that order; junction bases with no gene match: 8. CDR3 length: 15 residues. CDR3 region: CASSSLAGPRETQYF. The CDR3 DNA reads TGTGCCAGCAGCTCTCTAGCGGGGCCCCGGGAGACCCAGTACTTC.

DNA for the CDR3: TGTGCCAGCAGTTTGAGACGGGAGCCCTACAATGAGCAGTTCTTC. Its protein is CASSLRREPYNEQFF. This chain joins TRBV28 and TRBJ2-1; D may be TRBD2 (6 bases). The CDR3 is 15 amino acids. V was trimmed by 3 bases and J by 2 bases, leaving 11 bases between them. Germline V gene lookup returns CDR1 MDHEN and CDR2 SYDVKM.

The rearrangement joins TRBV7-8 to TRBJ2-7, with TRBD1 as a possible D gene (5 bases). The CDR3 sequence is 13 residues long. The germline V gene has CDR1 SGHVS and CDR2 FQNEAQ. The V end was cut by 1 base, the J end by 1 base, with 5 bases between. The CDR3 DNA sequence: TGTGCCAGCAGCTTAGACAGGTCCTACGAGCAGTACTTC. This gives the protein CASSLDRSYEQYF.

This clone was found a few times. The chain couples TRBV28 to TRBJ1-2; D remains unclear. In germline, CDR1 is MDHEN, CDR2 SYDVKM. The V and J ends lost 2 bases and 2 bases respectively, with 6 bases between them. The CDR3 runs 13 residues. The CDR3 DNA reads TGTGCCAGCAGTTTAGGGCAGAACTATGGCTACACCTTC. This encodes CASSLGQNYGYTF.

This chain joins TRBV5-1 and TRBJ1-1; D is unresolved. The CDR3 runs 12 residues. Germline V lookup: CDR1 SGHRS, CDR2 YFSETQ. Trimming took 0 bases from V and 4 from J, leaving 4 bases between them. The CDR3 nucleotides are TGCGCCAGCAGCTTGGACAGCACTGAAGCTTTCTTT. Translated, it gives CASSLDSTEAFF.

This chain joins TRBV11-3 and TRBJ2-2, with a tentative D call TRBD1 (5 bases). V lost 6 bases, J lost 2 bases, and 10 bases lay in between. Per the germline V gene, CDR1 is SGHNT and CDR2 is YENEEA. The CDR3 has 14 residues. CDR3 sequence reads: CASSLQGNTGELFF. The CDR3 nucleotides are TGTGCCAGCAGTCTCCAGGGAAACACCGGGGAGCTGTTTTTT.

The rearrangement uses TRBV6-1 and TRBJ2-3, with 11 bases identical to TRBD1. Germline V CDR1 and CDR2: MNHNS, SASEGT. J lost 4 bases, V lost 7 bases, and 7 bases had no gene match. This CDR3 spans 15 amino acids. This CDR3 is CASISGTGGADTQYF. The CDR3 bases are TGTGCCAGCATAAGTGGGACAGGGGGTGCAGATACGCAGTATTTT.

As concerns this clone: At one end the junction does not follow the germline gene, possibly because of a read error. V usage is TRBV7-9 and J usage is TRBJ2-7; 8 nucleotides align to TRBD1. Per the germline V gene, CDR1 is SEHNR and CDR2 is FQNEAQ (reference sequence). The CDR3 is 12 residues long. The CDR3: CSSSSTGDEQYF. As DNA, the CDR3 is TGTTCCAGCAGCTCGACAGGGGACGAGCAGTACTTC.

This CDR3 reads CAGTGGFGYGYTF. The CDR3 bases are TGTGCCGGTACAGGGGGCTTCGGCTATGGCTACACCTTC. V is TRBV19 and J is TRBJ1-2, with TRBD1 identical over 9 bases. CDR3 length equals 13 residues. The V gene end was trimmed by 11 bases and the J gene end by 4 bases; junction bases not matched to a gene: 8. CDR1 and CDR2 from the germline V gene are LNHDA and SQIVND (reference sequence).

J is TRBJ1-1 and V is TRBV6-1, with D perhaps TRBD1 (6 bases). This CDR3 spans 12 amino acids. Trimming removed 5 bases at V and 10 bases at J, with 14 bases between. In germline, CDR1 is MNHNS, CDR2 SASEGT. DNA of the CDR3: TGTGCCAGCAGTTTAGGACAGTACGGAGCTTTCTTT. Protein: CASSLGQYGAFF.

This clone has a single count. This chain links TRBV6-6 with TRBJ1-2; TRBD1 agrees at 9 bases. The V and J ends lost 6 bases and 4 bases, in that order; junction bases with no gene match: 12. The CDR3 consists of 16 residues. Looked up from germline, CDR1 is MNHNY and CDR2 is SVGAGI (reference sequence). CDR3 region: CASSQSRDRVIYGYTF. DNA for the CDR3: TGTGCCAGCAGCCAATCCCGGGACAGGGTCATCTATGGCTACACCTTC.

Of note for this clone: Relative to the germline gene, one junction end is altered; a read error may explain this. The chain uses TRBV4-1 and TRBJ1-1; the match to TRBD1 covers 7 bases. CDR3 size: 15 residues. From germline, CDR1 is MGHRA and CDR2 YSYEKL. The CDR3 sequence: CASSQEGRDSGGAFF. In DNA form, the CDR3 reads TGTGCCAGCAGCCAAGAGGGCCGGGACAGCGGGGGAGCTTTCTTT.

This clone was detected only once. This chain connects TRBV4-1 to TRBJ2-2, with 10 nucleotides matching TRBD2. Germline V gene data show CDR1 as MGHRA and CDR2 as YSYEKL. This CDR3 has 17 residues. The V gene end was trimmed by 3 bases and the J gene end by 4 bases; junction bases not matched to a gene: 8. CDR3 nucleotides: TGCGCCAGCAGCCAGGTTCTAGCGGGGGTAAGCACCGGGGAGCTGTTTTTT. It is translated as CASSQVLAGVSTGELFF.

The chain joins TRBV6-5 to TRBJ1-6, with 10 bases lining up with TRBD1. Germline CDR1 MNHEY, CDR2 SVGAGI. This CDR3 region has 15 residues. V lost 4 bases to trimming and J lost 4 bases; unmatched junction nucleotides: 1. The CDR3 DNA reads TGTGCCAGCAGTTCGGGACAGGGGTATAATTCACCCCTCCACTTT. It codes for CASSSGQGYNSPLHF.

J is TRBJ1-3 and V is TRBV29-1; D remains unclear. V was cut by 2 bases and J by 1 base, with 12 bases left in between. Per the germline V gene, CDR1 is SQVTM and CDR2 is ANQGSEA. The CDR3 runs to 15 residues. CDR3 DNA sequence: TGCAGCGTTGAATTTTGGGGAGGTTCTGGAAACACCATATATTTT. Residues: CSVEFWGGSGNTIYF.

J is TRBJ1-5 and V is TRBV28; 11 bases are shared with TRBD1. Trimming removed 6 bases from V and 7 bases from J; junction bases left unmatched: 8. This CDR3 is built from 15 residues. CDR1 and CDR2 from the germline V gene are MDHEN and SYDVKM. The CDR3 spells CASSPGQGARQPQHF. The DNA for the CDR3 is TGTGCCAGCAGCCCCGGACAGGGGGCACGACAGCCCCAGCATTTT.

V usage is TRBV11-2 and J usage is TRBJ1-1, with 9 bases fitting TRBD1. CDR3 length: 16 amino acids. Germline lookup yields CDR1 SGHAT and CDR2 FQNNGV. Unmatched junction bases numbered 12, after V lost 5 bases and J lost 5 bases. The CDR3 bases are TGTGCCAGCAGCCCCCCCGGGACAGGGTCGAGGACTGAAGCTTTCTTT. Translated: CASSPPGTGSRTEAFF. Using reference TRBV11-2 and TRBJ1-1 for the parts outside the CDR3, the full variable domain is EAGVAQSPRYKIIEKRQSVAFWCNPISGHATLYWYQQILGQGPKLLIQFQNNGVVDDSQLPKDRFSAERLKGVDSTLKIQPAKLEDSAVYLCASSPPGTGSRTEAFFGQGTRLTVV.

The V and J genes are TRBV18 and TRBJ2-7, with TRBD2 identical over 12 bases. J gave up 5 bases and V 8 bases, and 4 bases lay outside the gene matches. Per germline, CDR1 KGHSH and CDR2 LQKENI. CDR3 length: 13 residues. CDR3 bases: TGTGCCAGCAAAAGGACTAGCGGGAACGAGCAGTACTTC. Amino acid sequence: CASKRTSGNEQYF.